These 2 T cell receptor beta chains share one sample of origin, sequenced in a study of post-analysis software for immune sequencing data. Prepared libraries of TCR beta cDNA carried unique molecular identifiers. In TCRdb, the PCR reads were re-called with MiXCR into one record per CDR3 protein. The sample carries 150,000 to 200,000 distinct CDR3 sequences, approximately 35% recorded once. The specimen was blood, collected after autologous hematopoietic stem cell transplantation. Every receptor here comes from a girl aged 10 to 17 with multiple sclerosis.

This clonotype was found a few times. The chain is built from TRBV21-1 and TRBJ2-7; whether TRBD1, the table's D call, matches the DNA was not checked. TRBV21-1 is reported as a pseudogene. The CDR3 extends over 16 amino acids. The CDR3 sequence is CASSKEGTSPWNEQYF. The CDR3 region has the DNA TGTGCCAGCAGCAAAGAGGGGACTTCCCCCTGGAACGAGCAGTACTTC.

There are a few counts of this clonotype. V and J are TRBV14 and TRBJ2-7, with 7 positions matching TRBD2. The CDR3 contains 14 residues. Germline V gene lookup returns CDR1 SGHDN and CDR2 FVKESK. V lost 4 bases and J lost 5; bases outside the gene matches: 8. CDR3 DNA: TGTGCCAGCAGCCCGCGGGGGAGGATCGACGAGCAGTACTTC. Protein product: CASSPRGRIDEQYF. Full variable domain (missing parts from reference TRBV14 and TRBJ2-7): EAGVTQFPSHSVIEKGQTVTLRCDPISGHDNLYWYRRVMGKEIKFLLHFVKESKQDESGMPNNRFLAERTGGTYSTLKVQPAELEDSGVYFCASSPRGRIDEQYFGPGTRLTVT.